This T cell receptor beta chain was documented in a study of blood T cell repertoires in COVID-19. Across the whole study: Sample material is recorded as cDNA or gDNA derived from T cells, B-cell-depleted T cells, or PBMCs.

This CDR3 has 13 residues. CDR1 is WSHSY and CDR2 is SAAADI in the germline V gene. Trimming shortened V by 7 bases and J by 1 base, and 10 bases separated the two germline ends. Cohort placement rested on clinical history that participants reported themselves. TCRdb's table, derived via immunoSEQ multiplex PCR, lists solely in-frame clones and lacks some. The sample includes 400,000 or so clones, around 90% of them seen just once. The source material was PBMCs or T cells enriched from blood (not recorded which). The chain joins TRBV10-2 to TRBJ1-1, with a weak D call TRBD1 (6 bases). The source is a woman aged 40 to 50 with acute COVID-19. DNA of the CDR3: TGCGCCAGCAATTGGGACAAGAACACTGAAGCTTTCTTT. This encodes CASNWDKNTEAFF.